The 28 T cell receptor beta chains reported below all come from one sample, sequenced in a study of blood T cell repertoires in COVID-19. Measured with immunoSEQ multiplex PCR; TCRdb has only the in-frame clones, and not every one. The data hold 65,000 to 100,000 clones, with roughly 80% observed a single time. Sequenced: peripheral blood. The receptors stem from a woman of 80 years or more with acute or convalescent COVID-19.

J is TRBJ1-6 and V is TRBV6-5; D might be TRBD1 (5 bases). Germline V gives CDR1 MNHEY, CDR2 SVGAGI. The CDR3 extends over 15 amino acids. Trimming removed 2 bases from V and 5 bases from J, with 10 bases in between. The CDR3 protein is CASSYRGLNNSPLHF. The CDR3 region has the DNA TGTGCCAGCAGTTACCGGGGACTGAATAATTCACCCCTCCACTTT.

This chain uses TRBV11-2 with TRBJ1-2, with 7 bases fitting TRBD1. The CDR3 is 14 residues long. Germline trimming cut 6 bases from V and 8 bases from J; bases unmatched to any gene: 12. Germline V gives CDR1 SGHAT, CDR2 FQNNGV. DNA for the CDR3: TGTGCCAGCAGGGGGGGTGGGACAGCCCGGGGCTACACCTTC. Translated: CASRGGGTARGYTF.

CDR3 sequence: CASSGARDSTDTQYF. DNA for the CDR3: TGTGCCAGCAGTGGCGCGAGGGATAGCACAGATACGCAGTATTTT. V gene TRBV2 combines with J gene TRBJ2-3; a weak D match, TRBD2 (5 bases). V shed 4 bases and J shed 0 bases, with 11 bases lying between them. Per the germline V gene, CDR1 is SNHLY and CDR2 is FYNNEI. The CDR3 has 15 residues. Full variable domain (remainder filled in from reference TRBV2 and TRBJ2-3): EPEVTQTPSHQVTQMGQEVILRCVPISNHLYFYWYRQILGQKVEFLVSFYNNEISEKSEIFDDQFSVERPDGSNFTLKIRSTKLEDSAMYFCASSGARDSTDTQYFGPGTRLTVL.

The genes are TRBV27 and TRBJ1-2; no reliable D call. V lost 6 bases and J lost 4, with 6 bases in between. The CDR3 is made up of 11 amino acids. Germline CDR1 and CDR2: MNHEY and SMNVEV (reference sequence). This CDR3 is CASSAGYGYTF. As DNA, the CDR3 is TGTGCCAGCAGCGCAGGCTATGGCTACACCTTC.

This CDR3 reads CASSLVVDTDTQYF. Written as DNA, the CDR3 is TGCGCCAGCAGCTTGGTGGTAGACACAGATACGCAGTATTTT. V gene TRBV5-1 combines with J gene TRBJ2-3; D gene ambiguous. Germline loops: CDR1 SGHRS, CDR2 YFSETQ. The V end lost 0 bases, the J end lost 2 bases, and 7 bases lay between the germline ends. CDR3 length: 14 residues.

The rearrangement links TRBV5-1 to TRBJ2-7; the D is unclear. From germline, CDR1 is SGHRS and CDR2 YFSETQ. Trimming pared 5 bases from V and 0 bases from J, leaving 9 bases between. The CDR3 totals 13 residues. CDR3 protein: CASRQSSSYEQYF. The CDR3 DNA reads TGCGCCAGCAGACAATCCAGCTCCTACGAGCAGTACTTC.

This chain uses TRBV11-2 with TRBJ2-7; TRBD1 might be the D (5 bases). Germline V CDR1 and CDR2: SGHAT, FQNNGV. V lost 5 bases, J lost 2 bases, and 13 bases lay in between. The CDR3 runs 14 residues. CDR3 residues: CASSPKGVAYEQYF. The CDR3 DNA sequence: TGTGCCAGCAGCCCCAAAGGGGTCGCCTACGAGCAGTACTTC.

The rearrangement links TRBV7-2 to TRBJ1-4; 11 bases are shared with TRBD1. V was clipped by 0 bases and J by 3 bases; unmatched bases: 3. There are 17 residues in the CDR3. Germline V gives CDR1 SGHTA, CDR2 FQGNSA. CDR3 sequence reads: CASSLAGQGAPNEKLFF. The CDR3 DNA is TGTGCCAGCAGCTTAGCTGGACAGGGGGCACCTAATGAAAAACTGTTTTTT.

J is TRBJ2-7 and V is TRBV7-8; D might be TRBD2 (6 bases). Per the germline V gene, CDR1 is SGHVS and CDR2 is FQNEAQ. The CDR3 totals 14 residues. The V and J ends lost 1 base and 5 bases respectively, with 12 bases between them. Here the CDR3 DNA reads TGTGCCAGCAGCTTAGACCCTAGCGTCCACGAGCAGTACTTC. Its protein is CASSLDPSVHEQYF. Filled out from reference TRBV7-8 and TRBJ2-7, the complete variable domain reads GAGVSQSPRYKVAKRGQDVALRCDPISGHVSLFWYQQALGQGPEFLTYFQNEAQLDKSGLPSDRFFAERPEGSVSTLKIQRTQQEDSAVYLCASSLDPSVHEQYFGPGTRLTVT.

The chain combines TRBV11-3 with TRBJ2-1; the match to TRBD2 covers 9 bases. The CDR3 spans 14 residues. The germline CDR1 and CDR2 sequences are SGHNT and YENEEA. With 8 bases clipped from V and 7 bases from J, the junction kept 9 bases outside the gene matches. The CDR3 region is CASRAGGLKNEQFF. CDR3 nucleotides: TGTGCCAGCCGGGCGGGGGGGCTTAAAAATGAGCAGTTCTTC.

The V and J genes are TRBV28 and TRBJ1-6, with 8 positions matching TRBD1. Trimming took 4 bases from V and 2 from J; bases not matched to a gene: 22. CDR1 and CDR2 from the germline V gene are MDHEN and SYDVKM. The CDR3 is 22 amino acids. CDR3 in DNA: TGTGCCAGCAGTTCCTACTTCGACACAGGGGGACCCGCAAACCCCTATAATTCACCCCTCCACTTT. Its translation: CASSSYFDTGGPANPYNSPLHF.

This clone has only one observation. The J gene is TRBJ2-3, the V gene TRBV24-1; the match to TRBD1 covers 9 bases. There are 14 residues in the CDR3. CDR1 and CDR2 from the germline V gene are KGHDR and SFDVKD. V dropped 7 bases and J dropped 3; count of bases not matched to a gene: 4. For the CDR3, the DNA is TGTGCCACCAGCCCCGGGACAGGGACAGATACGCAGTATTTT. It is translated as CATSPGTGTDTQYF.

This clone was found a few times. The CDR3 DNA reads as TGTGCCAGTCGGACAGAAAACTATGGCTACACCTTC. Translated, it gives CASRTENYGYTF. This chain links TRBV2 with TRBJ1-2; D is perhaps TRBD1 (6 bases). Germline V gives CDR1 SNHLY, CDR2 FYNNEI. The CDR3 is made up of 12 amino acids. V gave up 9 bases and J gave up 2 bases, with 10 bases separating them.

The V call is TRBV18, the J call TRBJ1-2; perhaps TRBD1 as D (6 bases). Germline CDR1 and CDR2: KGHSH and LQKENI. The CDR3 totals 14 residues. V was clipped by 2 bases and J by 4 bases, with 11 bases between them. As DNA, the CDR3 is TGTGCCAGCTCACCAGCAGGGGAACTCTATGGCTACACCTTC. It codes for CASSPAGELYGYTF.

The V and J genes are TRBV27 and TRBJ2-1; no clear D. The CDR3 consists of 14 residues. The V and J ends lost 0 bases and 8 bases respectively, with 11 bases between them. Germline values: CDR1 MNHEY, CDR2 SMNVEV (reference sequence). This CDR3 is CASSLSLAQDEQFF. The CDR3 nucleotides are TGTGCCAGCAGTTTATCACTGGCTCAGGATGAGCAGTTCTTC.

The chain joins TRBV6-5 to TRBJ1-2, with 9 nucleotides matching TRBD1. The germline V gene encodes CDR1 MNHEY and CDR2 SVGAGI. V lost 11 bases to trimming and J lost 7 bases; unmatched junction nucleotides: 11. The length of the CDR3 is 13 residues. The DNA for the CDR3 is TGTGCCGTACACCGGGACAGGGATTTTGGCTACACCTTC. This codes for CAVHRDRDFGYTF.

This clone was counted only a few times. V and J are TRBV5-1 and TRBJ1-2; 9 bases are a match to TRBD1. Germline V lookup: CDR1 SGHRS, CDR2 YFSETQ. The CDR3 is made up of 15 amino acids. The V and J ends lost 1 base and 2 bases, in that order; junction bases with no gene match: 3. The CDR3 spells CASSLSGTGNYGYTF. In DNA, the CDR3 is TGCGCCAGCAGCTTGTCCGGGACAGGGAACTATGGCTACACCTTC.

The gene calls are TRBV5-1 and TRBJ1-1; possibly TRBD1 for D (6 bases). CDR1 and CDR2 (germline): SGHRS, YFSETQ. V was shortened by 2 bases and J by 0 bases, with 23 bases between the two germline ends. This CDR3 region has 19 residues. The CDR3 sequence: CASSLLQGPFGKLNTEAFF. The CDR3 nucleotides read TGCGCCAGCAGCTTACTTCAGGGGCCCTTTGGTAAATTGAACACTGAAGCTTTCTTT.

The chain uses TRBV5-1 and TRBJ2-1; 10 bases are shared with TRBD2. This CDR3 is 16 amino acids long. Germline V lookup: CDR1 SGHRS, CDR2 YFSETQ. The J segment lost 2 bases and the V segment lost 0 bases, leaving 2 bases of the junction unmatched. The CDR3 DNA follows: TGCGCCAGCAGCTTGGGGCTAGCGGGGGCCTACAATGAGCAGTTCTTC. Translation: CASSLGLAGAYNEQFF.

A few counts support this clone. The J gene is TRBJ2-7, the V gene TRBV11-2; 9 nucleotides line up with TRBD2. V was pared by 7 bases and J by 4 bases, with 8 bases of the junction left unmatched. CDR3 length equals 14 residues. Germline assignment: CDR1 SGHAT and CDR2 FQNNGV. CDR3 residues: CASTPAGGPYEQYF. CDR3 DNA sequence: TGTGCCAGCACCCCCGCGGGGGGGCCATACGAGCAGTACTTC.

V usage is TRBV6-2 or TRBV6-3 and J usage is TRBJ1-2; D not certain. The germline CDR1 and CDR2 sequences are MNHEY and SVGEGT. Deletions cut 6 bases from V and 2 bases from J, with 13 bases between. The CDR3 totals 14 residues. CDR3 protein: CASSRTAGNYGYTF. The CDR3, as DNA: TGTGCCAGCAGCCGCACGGCGGGGAACTATGGCTACACCTTC.

The chain links TRBV9 to TRBJ1-1; possibly TRBD1 for D (6 bases). From germline, CDR1 is SGDLS and CDR2 YYNGEE. The germline V and J ends were trimmed by 1 base and 6 bases, with 10 bases remaining between them. The CDR3 runs 13 residues. CDR3 in amino acids: CASSVMGAAEAFF. The CDR3 DNA sequence: TGTGCCAGCAGCGTAATGGGGGCAGCTGAAGCTTTCTTT.

This clone occurred once. The chain joins TRBV6-6 to TRBJ2-2; D is ambiguous. Germline values: CDR1 MNHNY, CDR2 SVGAGI (reference sequence). The CDR3 is 12 amino acids. With 5 bases removed from V and 11 bases from J, the gap between germline ends came to 12 bases. The CDR3 sequence: CASSPKTYELFF. CDR3 DNA: TGTGCCAGCAGTCCCAAAACATATGAGCTGTTTTTT.

The chain combines TRBV11-2 with TRBJ2-1; the match to TRBD2 covers 13 bases. This CDR3 comprises 14 residues. V dropped 3 bases and J dropped 8; count of bases not matched to a gene: 1. CDR1 is SGHAT and CDR2 is FQNNGV in the germline V gene. The CDR3 loop reads CASSFTSGGDEQFF. DNA for the CDR3: TGTGCCAGCAGCTTTACTAGCGGGGGGGATGAGCAGTTCTTC.

This rearrangement joins TRBV18 to TRBJ1-3; D gene unclear. Germline assignment: CDR1 KGHSH and CDR2 LQKENI. V lost 0 bases and J lost 2, with 8 bases in between. The CDR3 runs 15 residues. The CDR3 DNA sequence: TGTGCCAGCTCACCACCAGGAGTGACTGGAAACACCATATATTTT. Translating gives CASSPPGVTGNTIYF.

This clone is judged medium-sized (0.01 to 0.1%). The rearrangement joins TRBV12-3 or TRBV12-4 to TRBJ2-3; D not resolved. V was trimmed by 2 bases and J by 3 bases, leaving 3 bases between them. This CDR3 comprises 12 residues. CDR3 coding DNA: TGTGCCAGCAGTTTATTAACAGATACGCAGTATTTT. It codes for CASSLLTDTQYF.

The rearrangement links TRBV2 to TRBJ2-5; 11 bases are shared with TRBD2. This CDR3 comprises 16 residues. The germline V gene encodes CDR1 SNHLY and CDR2 FYNNEI. Losses at the gene ends were 6 bases for V and 4 bases for J; bases not matched to a gene: 10. The CDR3 sequence: CASRGFSGGARETQYF. In DNA, the CDR3 is TGTGCCAGCAGGGGTTTTAGCGGGGGGGCTAGAGAGACCCAGTACTTC.

The gene calls are TRBV2 and TRBJ2-3; no reliable D call. The CDR3 is 11 amino acids. Germline CDR1 reads SNHLY; CDR2 reads FYNNEI. The V end was cut by 9 bases, the J end by 4 bases, with 8 bases between. The DNA for the CDR3 is TGTGCCAGGACTCCCCCAGATACGCAGTATTTT. It is translated as CARTPPDTQYF.